This T cell receptor (beta chain) was identified during a study of cytomegalovirus exposure and HLA in healthy donors. Turning to this clone: At one boundary the junction diverges from the germline segment, which might be a read error.

Germline-derived CDR1 and CDR2 are SEHNR and FQNEAQ (reference sequence). CDR3 length: 17 amino acids. Both 60 Vbeta primers and 13 Jbeta primers went into the PCR. Here immunoSEQ multiplex PCR was the method, and the copy in TCRdb shows in-frame clones only, minus some. This sample carries about 110,000 clones, approximately 81% of them seen once, and the ten largest clones take 2.2%. This chain links TRBV7-9 with TRBJ2-5; 12 bases agree with TRBD1. Source material: PBMCs. This sequence was found in a woman under 40 in good health and CMV-seronegative. The CDR3: CSSSSRKTGTGGETQYF. CDR3 nucleotide sequence: TGTTCCAGCAGCTCTCGGAAAACCGGGACAGGGGGCGAGACCCAGTACTTC.